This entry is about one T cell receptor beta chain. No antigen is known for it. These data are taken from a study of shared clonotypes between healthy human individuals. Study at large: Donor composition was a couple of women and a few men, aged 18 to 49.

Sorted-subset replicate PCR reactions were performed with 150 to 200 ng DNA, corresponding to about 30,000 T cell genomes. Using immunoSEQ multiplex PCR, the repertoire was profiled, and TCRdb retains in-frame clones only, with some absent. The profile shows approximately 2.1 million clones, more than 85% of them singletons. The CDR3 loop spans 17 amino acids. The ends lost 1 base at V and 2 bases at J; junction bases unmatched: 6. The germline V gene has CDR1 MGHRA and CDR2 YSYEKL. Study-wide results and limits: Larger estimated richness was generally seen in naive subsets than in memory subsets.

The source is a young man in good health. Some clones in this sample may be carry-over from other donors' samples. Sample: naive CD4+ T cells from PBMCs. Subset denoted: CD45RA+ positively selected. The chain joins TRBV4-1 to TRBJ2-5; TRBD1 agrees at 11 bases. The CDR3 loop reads CASSQGGTGGRQETQYF. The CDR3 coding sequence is TGCGCCAGCAGCCAAGGGGGGACAGGGGGTAGGCAAGAGACCCAGTACTTC.